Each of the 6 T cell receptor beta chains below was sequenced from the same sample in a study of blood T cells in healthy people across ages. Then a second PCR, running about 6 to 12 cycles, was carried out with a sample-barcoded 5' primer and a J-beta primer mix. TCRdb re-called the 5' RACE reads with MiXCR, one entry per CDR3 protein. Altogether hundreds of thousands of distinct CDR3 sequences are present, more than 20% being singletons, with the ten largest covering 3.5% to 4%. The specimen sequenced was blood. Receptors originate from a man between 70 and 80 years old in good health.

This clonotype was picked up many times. The CDR3: CASSVQGYTEAFF. CDR3 nucleotides: TGTGCCAGCAGTGTCCAGGGGTACACTGAAGCTTTCTTT. The V call is TRBV25-1, the J call TRBJ1-1; D might be TRBD1 (6 bases). The CDR3 length is 13 residues. Trimming left V 4 bases short and J 3 bases short, with 9 bases between. CDR1 and CDR2 from the germline V gene are MGHDK and SYGVNS.

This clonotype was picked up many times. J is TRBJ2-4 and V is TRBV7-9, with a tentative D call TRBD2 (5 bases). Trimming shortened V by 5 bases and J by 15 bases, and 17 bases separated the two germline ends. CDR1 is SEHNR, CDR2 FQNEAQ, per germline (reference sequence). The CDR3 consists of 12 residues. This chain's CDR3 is CASSLDGRERYF. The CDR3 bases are TGTGCCAGCAGCCTAGATGGACGGGAAAGGTACTTC.

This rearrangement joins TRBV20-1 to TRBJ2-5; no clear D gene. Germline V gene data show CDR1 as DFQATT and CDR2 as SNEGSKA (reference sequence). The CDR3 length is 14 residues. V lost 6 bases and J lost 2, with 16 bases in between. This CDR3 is CSAPRTEEQETQYF. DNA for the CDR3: TGCAGTGCCCCCCGGACCGAGGAGCAAGAGACCCAGTACTTC.

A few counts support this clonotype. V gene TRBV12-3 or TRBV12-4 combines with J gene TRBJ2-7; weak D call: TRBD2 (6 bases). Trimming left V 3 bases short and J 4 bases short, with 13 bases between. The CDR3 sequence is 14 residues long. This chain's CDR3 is CASSFWGVSYEQYF. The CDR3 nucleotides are TGTGCCAGCAGTTTTTGGGGGGTATCGTACGAGCAGTACTTC.

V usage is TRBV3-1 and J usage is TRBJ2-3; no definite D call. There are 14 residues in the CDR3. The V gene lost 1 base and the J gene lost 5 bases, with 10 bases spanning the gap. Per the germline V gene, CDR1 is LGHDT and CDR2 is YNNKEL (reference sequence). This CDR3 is CASSQVDPEDTQYF. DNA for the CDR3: TGTGCCAGCAGCCAAGTGGACCCGGAAGATACGCAGTATTTT.

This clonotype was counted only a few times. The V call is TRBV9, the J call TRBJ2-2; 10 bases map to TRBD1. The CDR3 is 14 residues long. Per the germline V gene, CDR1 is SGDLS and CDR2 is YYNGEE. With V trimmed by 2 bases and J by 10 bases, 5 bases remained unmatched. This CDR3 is CASSVGTGESELFF. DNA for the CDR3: TGTGCCAGCAGCGTCGGGACAGGGGAGTCGGAGCTGTTTTTT. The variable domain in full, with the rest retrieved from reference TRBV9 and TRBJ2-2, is DSGVTQTPKHLITATGQRVTLRCSPRSGDLSVYWYQQSLDQGLQFLIQYYNGEERAKGNILERFSAQQFPDLHSELNLSSLELGDSALYFCASSVGTGESELFFGEGSRLTVL.